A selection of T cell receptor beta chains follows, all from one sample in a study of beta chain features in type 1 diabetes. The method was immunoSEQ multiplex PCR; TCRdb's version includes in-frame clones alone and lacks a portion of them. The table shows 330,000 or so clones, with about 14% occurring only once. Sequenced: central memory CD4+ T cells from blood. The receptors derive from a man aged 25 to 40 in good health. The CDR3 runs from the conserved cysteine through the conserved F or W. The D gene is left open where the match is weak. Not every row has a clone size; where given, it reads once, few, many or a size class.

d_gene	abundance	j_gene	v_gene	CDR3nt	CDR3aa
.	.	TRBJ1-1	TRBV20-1	TGCAGTGCCGGTAAGGCTGAAGCTTTCTTT	CSAGKAEAFF
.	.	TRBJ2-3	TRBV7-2	TGTGCCAGCAGCTCTAGCGCGACCACAGATACGCAGTATTTT	CASSSSATTDTQYF
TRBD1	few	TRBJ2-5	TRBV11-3	TGTGCCAGCAGCTCCCGACAGGGCCAAGAGACCCAGTACTTC	CASSSRQGQETQYF
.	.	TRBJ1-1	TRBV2	TGTGCCAGCAGTGAAGTCCTGACAAGAACAAACACTGAAGCTTTCTTT	CASSEVLTRTNTEAFF
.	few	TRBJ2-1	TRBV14	TGTGCCAGCAGCCGCATGGGGGGACGCTCCTACAATGAGCAGTTCTTC	CASSRMGGRSYNEQFF
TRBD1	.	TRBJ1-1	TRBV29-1	TGCAGCGTTGACCCCGACAGGGGGGGCACTGAAGCTTTCTTT	CSVDPDRGGTEAFF
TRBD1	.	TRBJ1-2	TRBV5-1	TGCGCCAGCAGCGAGACAGGGTTAGATGGCTACACCTTC	CASSETGLDGYTF
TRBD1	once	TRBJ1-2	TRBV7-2	TGTGCCAGCAGCCTCGGGACAGGGGATAACTATGGCTACACCTTC	CASSLGTGDNYGYTF
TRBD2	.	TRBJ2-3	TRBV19	TGTGCCAGTAAAAGACTAGCGGGAGTTGCAGATACGCAGTATTTT	CASKRLAGVADTQYF
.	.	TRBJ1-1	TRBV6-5	TGTGCCGCATGGGGCCCGGGTGAAGCTTTCTTT	CAAWGPGEAFF
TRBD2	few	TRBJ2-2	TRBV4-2	TGTGCCAGCAGCCAAGATGGGACTAGCGGGAGAATCGACACCGGGGAGCTGTTTTTT	CASSQDGTSGRIDTGELFF
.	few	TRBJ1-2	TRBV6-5	TGTGCCAGCAGTATGGGTGGCTATGGCTACACCTTC	CASSMGGYGYTF
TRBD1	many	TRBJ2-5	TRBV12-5	TGTGCTAGTGGTTTGGACAGGGGTATAGAGACCCAGTACTTC	CASGLDRGIETQYF
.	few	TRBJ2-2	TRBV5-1	TGCGCCAGCAGCTTGGCGTCAGGGGACACCGGGGAGCTGTTTTTT	CASSLASGDTGELFF
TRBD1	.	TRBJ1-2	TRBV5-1	TGCGCCAGCAGTTCCGGGACAGGCCAATATGGCTACACCTTC	CASSSGTGQYGYTF
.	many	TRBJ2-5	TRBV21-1	TGTGCCAGCCAACCTGGCAGGGAAGAGACCCAGTACTTC	CASQPGREETQYF
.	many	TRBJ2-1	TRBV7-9	TGTGCCAGCAGCTTAGGCTCCTACAATGAGCAGTTCTTC	CASSLGSYNEQFF
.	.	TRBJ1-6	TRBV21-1	TGTGCCAGCAGCAACAGGGGAAATTCACCCCTCCACTTT	CASSNRGNSPLHF
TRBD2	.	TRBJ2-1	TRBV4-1	TGCGCCAGCAGCCAAGGTCCCTCGCGGGGGGCCTACAATGAGCAGTTCTTC	CASSQGPSRGAYNEQFF
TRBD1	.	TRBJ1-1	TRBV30	TGTGCCTGGGAACAGGGGGCGGGCACTGAAGCTTTCTTT	CAWEQGAGTEAFF
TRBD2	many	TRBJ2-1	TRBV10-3	TGTGCCATCAGTGTCAGGCGGGAGTTGCATGAGCAGTTCTTC	CAISVRRELHEQFF
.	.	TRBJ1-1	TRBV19	TGTGCCAGTAGTATTGGGTCGGCGAACACTGAAGCTTTCTTT	CASSIGSANTEAFF
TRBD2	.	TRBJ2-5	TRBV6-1	TGTGCCAGCAGTCTAGCGGGGGGGAGGGAGACCCAGTACTTC	CASSLAGGRETQYF
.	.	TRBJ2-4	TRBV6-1	TGTGCCAGCAGTGACACGGGGCGCACCATTCAGTACTTC	CASSDTGRTIQYF
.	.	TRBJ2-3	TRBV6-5	TGTGCCAGCAGTTACAAGGGCGGGGGCGGAGATACGCAGTATTTT	CASSYKGGGGDTQYF
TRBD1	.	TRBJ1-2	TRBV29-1	TGCAGCGTTGAGTCCAGAAGGACAGGGCCCTATGGCTACACCTTC	CSVESRRTGPYGYTF
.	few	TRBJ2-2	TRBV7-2	TGTGCCAGCAGCTTAAGTGGGCGAGTCGGGGAGCTGTTTTTT	CASSLSGRVGELFF
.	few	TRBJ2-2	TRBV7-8	TGTGCCAGCAGCTTCCAAACGAACACCGGGGAGCTGTTTTTT	CASSFQTNTGELFF
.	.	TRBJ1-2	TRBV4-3	TGCGCCAGCAGCCAAGATCTCAAACAGGGCTACGGCTATGGCTACACCTTC	CASSQDLKQGYGYGYTF
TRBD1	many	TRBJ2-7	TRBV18	TGTGCCAGCCGCCGGGACAGCGCCTACGAGCAGTACTTC	CASRRDSAYEQYF
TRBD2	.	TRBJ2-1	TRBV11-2	TGTGCCAGCAGCTTAGACGCGGCGGGAGGTCGGTATGAGCAGTTCTTC	CASSLDAAGGRYEQFF
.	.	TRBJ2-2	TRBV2	TGTGCCAGCAGTGCATACGGCCGGGACACCGGGGAGCTGTTTTTT	CASSAYGRDTGELFF
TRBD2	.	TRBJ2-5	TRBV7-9	TGTGCCAGCAGGGCGGGAGAGTGGGAAACCCAGTACTTC	CASRAGEWETQYF
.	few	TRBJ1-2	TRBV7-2	TGTGCCAGCAGCTTCTTCCGACGACAGTCCTATGGCTACACCTTC	CASSFFRRQSYGYTF
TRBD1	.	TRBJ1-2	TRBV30	TGTGCCTGGAGGCGGGACAGCGGCGGCTACACCTTC	CAWRRDSGGYTF
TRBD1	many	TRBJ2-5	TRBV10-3	TGTGCCATCAGTGAGCCGACAGGGAGAGAGACCCAGTACTTC	CAISEPTGRETQYF
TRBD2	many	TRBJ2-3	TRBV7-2	TGTGCCAGCAGCTTGGAGGGGAGGGCAGATACGCAGTATTTT	CASSLEGRADTQYF
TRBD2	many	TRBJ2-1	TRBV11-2	TGTGCCAGCAGCTTAGCTAGCGGGAGGTTGGATGAGCAGTTCTTC	CASSLASGRLDEQFF
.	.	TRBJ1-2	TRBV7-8	TGTGCCAGCAGCCCTCTGGGGGCCGCCGACTATGGCTACACCTTC	CASSPLGAADYGYTF
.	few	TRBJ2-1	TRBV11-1	TGTGCCAGCAGCCCTAGGGGCTATGAGCAGTTCTTC	CASSPRGYEQFF
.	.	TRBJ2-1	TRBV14	TGTGCCAGCAGCCCCAGGGGGGGGGCGGTCTACGATGAGCAGTTCTTC	CASSPRGGAVYDEQFF
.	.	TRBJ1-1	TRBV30	TGTGCCTGGAGTAGCTGGGGCGGGGACACTGAAGCTTTCTTT	CAWSSWGGDTEAFF
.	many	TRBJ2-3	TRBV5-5	TGTGCCAGTGGGGGTAATACGCAGTATTTT	CASGGNTQYF
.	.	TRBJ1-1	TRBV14	TGTGCCAGCAGCCCAGGACAGTTCACTGAAGCTTTCTTT	CASSPGQFTEAFF
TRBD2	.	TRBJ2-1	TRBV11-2	TGTGCCAGCAGACTACTAGCGGGGGTAAGCCGGGGTCGTGAGCAGTTCTTC	CASRLLAGVSRGREQFF
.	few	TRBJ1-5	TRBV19	TGTGCCAGTAACCGCAGGGGACATAGCAATCAGCCCCAGCATTTT	CASNRRGHSNQPQHF
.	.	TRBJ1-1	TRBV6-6	TGTGCCAGCAGTTACTCCGTCCTAGGGAACACTGAAGCTTTCTTT	CASSYSVLGNTEAFF
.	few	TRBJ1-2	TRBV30	TGTGCCTGGGGCCTTTCTAACTATGGCTACACCTTC	CAWGLSNYGYTF
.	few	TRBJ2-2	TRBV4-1	TGCGCCAGCAGCCCGGTCGGGGCAGGGTCTACCGGGGAGCTGTTTTTT	CASSPVGAGSTGELFF
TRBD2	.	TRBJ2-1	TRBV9	TGTGCCAGCAGCGCAGCTAGCGGTGTGTCCTACAATGAGCAGTTCTTC	CASSAASGVSYNEQFF
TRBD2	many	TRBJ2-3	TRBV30	TGTGCCTGGAGTAGGCGGGAGAGAGATACGCAGTATTTT	CAWSRRERDTQYF
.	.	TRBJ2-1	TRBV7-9	TGTGCCAGCAGCTTCCTAGTAGGAACTACGAGCTCCTACAATGAGCAGTTCTTC	CASSFLVGTTSSYNEQFF
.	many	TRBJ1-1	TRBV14	TGTGCCAGCAGCCAAAGTAAGGGGTTCACTGAAGCTTTCTTT	CASSQSKGFTEAFF
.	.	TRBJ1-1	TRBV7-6	TGTGCCAGCAGTCGGCTGAACACTGAAGCTTTCTTT	CASSRLNTEAFF
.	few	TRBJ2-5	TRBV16	TGTGCCAGCAGCCAATCTCTCGAGACCCAGTACTTC	CASSQSLETQYF
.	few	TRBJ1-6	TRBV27	TGTGCCAGCAGTTTGTTACAATACAGGGAATTGCACTTT	CASSLLQYRELHF
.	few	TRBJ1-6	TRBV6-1	TGTGCCAGCAGTGAAGCCCAGGGGAATTCACCCCTCCACTTT	CASSEAQGNSPLHF
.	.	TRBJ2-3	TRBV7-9	TGTGCCAGCAGCTTTGAGAACTGGCAGTTCCCAGATACGCAATATTTT	CASSFENWQFPDTQYF
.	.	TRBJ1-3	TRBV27	TGTGCCAGCAGTCTAGATTCCGGGGGGGTTGGAAACACCAAATATTTT	CASSLDSGGVGNTKYF
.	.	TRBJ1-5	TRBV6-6	TGTGCCAGCAGTCTTACACAGGGTCAGCCCCAGCATTTT	CASSLTQGQPQHF